The next 6 T cell receptor beta chains were all read from a single sample in a study of blood T cell repertoires in COVID-19. Sequenced by immunoSEQ multiplex PCR; TCRdb stores in-frame clones only, minus some. The sample holds approximately 260,000 clones, 65% to 90% seen once. The source material was peripheral blood. The receptor source for this set is an elderly woman with active or convalescent COVID-19.

This clone was observed a single time. The chain carries TRBV24-1 and TRBJ2-1; 7 bases map to TRBD2. V shed 4 bases and J 6 bases; nucleotides not matched to a gene: 8. CDR1 is KGHDR and CDR2 is SFDVKD in the germline V gene. This CDR3 contains 15 residues. CDR3 amino acids: CATSERTSRGNEQFF. The CDR3 nucleotides are TGTGCCACCAGTGAGCGGACTAGTCGGGGCAATGAGCAGTTCTTC.

This chain joins TRBV28 and TRBJ1-2; no clear D gene. Per germline, CDR1 MDHEN and CDR2 SYDVKM. The V gene lost 3 bases and the J gene lost 4 bases, with 12 bases spanning the gap. This CDR3 contains 14 residues. The chain's CDR3 is CASSFQVISYGYTF. The DNA for the CDR3 is TGTGCCAGCAGTTTCCAGGTCATCTCCTATGGCTACACCTTC.

This clone was detected only once. J is TRBJ1-1 and V is TRBV10-3, with 9 bases lining up with TRBD1. This CDR3 has 14 residues. The V segment lost 6 bases and the J segment 4 bases; nucleotides outside the gene matches: 6. The germline gives CDR1 ENHRY, CDR2 SYGVKD. This chain's CDR3 is CAIRSTGGGTEAFF. The CDR3 region has the DNA TGTGCCATCAGATCAACAGGGGGCGGCACTGAAGCTTTCTTT.

In its sample, this clone was seen a few times. V usage is TRBV5-1 and J usage is TRBJ1-3; TRBD1 matches at 7 bases. The CDR3 spans 15 residues. The germline gives CDR1 SGHRS, CDR2 YFSETQ. V lost 7 bases and J lost 0; bases outside the gene matches: 7. CDR3: CASALQGVSGNTIYF. CDR3 in DNA: TGCGCCAGCGCACTTCAGGGGGTCTCTGGAAACACCATATATTTT.

The rearrangement uses TRBV6-5 and TRBJ2-3; D is undetermined. The V gene's germline CDR1 is MNHEY and CDR2 SVGAGI. Between the trimmed V and J ends, which lost 7 bases and 5 bases, there was a span of 7 bases. The CDR3 length is 11 residues. CDR3 nucleotides: TGTGCCAGCATCTTCGGAGATACGCAGTATTTT. As protein: CASIFGDTQYF.

This clone has a handful of counts. V gene TRBV19 combines with J gene TRBJ2-1, with 7 bases matching TRBD2. J was trimmed by 0 bases and V by 2 bases; bases with no gene match: 10. The CDR3 loop spans 18 amino acids. Germline V lookup: CDR1 LNHDA, CDR2 SQIVND (reference sequence). The CDR3 DNA is TGTGCCAGTAGTATAAGGGGCGGGGGTTTTACCTCCTACAATGAGCAGTTCTTC. Its translation is CASSIRGGGFTSYNEQFF.